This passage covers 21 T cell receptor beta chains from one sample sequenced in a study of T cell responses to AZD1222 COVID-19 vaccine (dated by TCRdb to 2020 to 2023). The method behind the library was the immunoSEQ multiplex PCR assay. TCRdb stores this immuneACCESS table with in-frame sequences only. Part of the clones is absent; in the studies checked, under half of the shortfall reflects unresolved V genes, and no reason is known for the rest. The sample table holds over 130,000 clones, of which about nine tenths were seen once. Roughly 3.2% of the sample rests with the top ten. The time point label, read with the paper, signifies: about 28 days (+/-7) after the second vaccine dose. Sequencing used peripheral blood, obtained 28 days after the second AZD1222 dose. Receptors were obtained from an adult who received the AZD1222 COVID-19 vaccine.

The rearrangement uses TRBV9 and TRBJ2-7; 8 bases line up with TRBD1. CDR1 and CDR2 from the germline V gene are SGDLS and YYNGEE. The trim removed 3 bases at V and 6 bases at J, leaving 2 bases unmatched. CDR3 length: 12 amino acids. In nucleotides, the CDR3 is TGTGCCAGCAGCGGGACAGGGCCCGAGCAGTACTTC. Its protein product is CASSGTGPEQYF.

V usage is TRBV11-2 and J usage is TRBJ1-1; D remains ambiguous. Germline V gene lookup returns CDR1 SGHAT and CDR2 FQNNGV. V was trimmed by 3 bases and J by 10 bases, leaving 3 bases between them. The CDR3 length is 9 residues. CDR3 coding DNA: TGTGCCAGCAGCTTTCCAGCTTTCTTT. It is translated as CASSFPAFF.

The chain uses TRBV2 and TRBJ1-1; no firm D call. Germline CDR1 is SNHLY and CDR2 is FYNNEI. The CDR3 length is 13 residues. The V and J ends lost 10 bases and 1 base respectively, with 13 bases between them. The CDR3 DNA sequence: TGTGCCACCGTCGTGCGAGGGAACACTGAAGCTTTCTTT. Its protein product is CATVVRGNTEAFF. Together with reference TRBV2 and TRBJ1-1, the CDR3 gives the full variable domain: EPEVTQTPSHQVTQMGQEVILRCVPISNHLYFYWYRQILGQKVEFLVSFYNNEISEKSEIFDDQFSVERPDGSNFTLKIRSTKLEDSAMYFCATVVRGNTEAFFGQGTRLTVV.

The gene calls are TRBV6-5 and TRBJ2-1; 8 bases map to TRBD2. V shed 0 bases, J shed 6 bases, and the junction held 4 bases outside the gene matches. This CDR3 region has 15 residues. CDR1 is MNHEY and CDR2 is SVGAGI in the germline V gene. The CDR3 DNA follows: TGTGCCAGCAGTTACTCGAAGGGACTAGTCAATGAGCAGTTCTTC. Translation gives CASSYSKGLVNEQFF.

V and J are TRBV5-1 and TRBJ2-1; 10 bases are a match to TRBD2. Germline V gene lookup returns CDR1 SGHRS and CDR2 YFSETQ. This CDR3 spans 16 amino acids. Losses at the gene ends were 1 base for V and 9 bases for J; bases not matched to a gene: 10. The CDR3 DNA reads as TGCGCCAGCAGCTTGCAAGCTAGCGGGAGTCCAGGTGAGCAGTTCTTC. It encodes CASSLQASGSPGEQFF.

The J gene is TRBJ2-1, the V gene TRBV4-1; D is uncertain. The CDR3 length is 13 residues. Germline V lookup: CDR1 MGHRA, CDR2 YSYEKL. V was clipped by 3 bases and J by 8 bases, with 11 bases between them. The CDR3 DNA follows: TGCGCCAGCAGCCAGGGGTTTCGGGATGAGCAGTTCTTC. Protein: CASSQGFRDEQFF.

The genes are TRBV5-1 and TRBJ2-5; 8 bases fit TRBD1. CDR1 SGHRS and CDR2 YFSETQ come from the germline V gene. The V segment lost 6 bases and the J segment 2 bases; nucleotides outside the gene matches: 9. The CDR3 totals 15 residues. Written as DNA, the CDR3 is TGCGCCAGCAAAGAAACAGGGGGAGGACAAGAGACCCAGTACTTC. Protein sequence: CASKETGGGQETQYF.

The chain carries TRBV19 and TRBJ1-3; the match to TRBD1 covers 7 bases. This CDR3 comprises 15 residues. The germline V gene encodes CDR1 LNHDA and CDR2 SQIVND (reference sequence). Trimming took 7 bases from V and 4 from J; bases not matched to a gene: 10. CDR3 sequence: CASTLTGLLGNTIYF. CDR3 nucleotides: TGTGCCAGTACCCTGACAGGGCTCCTCGGAAACACCATATATTTT. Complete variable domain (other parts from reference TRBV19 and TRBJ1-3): DGGITQSPKYLFRKEGQNVTLSCEQNLNHDAMYWYRQDPGQGLRLIYYSQIVNDFQKGDIAEGYSVSREKKESFPLTVTSAQKNPTAFYLCASTLTGLLGNTIYFGEGSWLTVV.

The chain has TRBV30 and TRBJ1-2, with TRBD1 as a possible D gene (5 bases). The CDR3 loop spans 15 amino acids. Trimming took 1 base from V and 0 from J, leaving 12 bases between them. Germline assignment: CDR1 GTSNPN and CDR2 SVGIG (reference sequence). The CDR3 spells CAWSAGGPTNYGYTF. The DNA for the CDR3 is TGTGCCTGGAGTGCCGGGGGTCCCACTAACTATGGCTACACCTTC.

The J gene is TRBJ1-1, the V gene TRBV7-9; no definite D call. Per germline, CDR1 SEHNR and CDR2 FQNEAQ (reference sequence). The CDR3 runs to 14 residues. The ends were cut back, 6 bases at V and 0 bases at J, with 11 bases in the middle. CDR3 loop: CASSVGRMNTEAFF. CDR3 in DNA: TGTGCCAGCAGTGTGGGTAGGATGAACACTGAAGCTTTCTTT.

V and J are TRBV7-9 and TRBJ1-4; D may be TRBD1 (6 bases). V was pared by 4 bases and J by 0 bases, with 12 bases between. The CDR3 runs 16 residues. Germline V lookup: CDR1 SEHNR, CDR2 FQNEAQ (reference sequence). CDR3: CASSSGHLATNEKLFF. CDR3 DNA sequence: TGTGCCAGCAGCTCGGGACATCTTGCAACTAATGAAAAACTGTTTTTT.

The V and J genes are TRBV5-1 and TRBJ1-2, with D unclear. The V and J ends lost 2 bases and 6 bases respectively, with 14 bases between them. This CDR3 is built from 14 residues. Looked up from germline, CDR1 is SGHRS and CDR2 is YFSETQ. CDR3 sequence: CASSLGPLRDGYTF. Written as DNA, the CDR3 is TGCGCCAGCAGCTTAGGCCCTTTACGGGATGGCTACACCTTC.

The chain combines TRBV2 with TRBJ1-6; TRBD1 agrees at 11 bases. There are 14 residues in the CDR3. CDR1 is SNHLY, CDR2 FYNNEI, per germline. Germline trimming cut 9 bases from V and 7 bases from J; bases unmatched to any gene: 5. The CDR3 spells CASADRGRNSPLHF. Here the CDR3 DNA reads TGTGCCAGTGCGGACAGGGGGCGAAATTCACCCCTCCACTTT.

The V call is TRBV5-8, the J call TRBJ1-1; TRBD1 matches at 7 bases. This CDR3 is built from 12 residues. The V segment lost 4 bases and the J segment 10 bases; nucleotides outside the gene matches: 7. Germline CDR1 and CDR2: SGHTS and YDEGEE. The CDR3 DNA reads TGTGCCAGCAGCCTTGGGACAGTTATAGCTTTCTTT. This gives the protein CASSLGTVIAFF.

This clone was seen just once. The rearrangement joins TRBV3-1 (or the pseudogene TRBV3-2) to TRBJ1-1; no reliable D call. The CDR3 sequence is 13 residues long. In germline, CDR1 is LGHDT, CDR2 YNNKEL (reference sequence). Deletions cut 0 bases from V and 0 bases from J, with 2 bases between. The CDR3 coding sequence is TGTGCCAGCAGCCAAGAAATGAACACTGAAGCTTTCTTT. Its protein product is CASSQEMNTEAFF.

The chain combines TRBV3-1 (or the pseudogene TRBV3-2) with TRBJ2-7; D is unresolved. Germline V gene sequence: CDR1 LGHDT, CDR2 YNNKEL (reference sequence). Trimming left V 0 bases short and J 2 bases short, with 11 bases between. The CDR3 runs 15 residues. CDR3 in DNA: TGTGCCAGCAGCCAAGATAGGCTACCGACCTACGAGCAGTACTTC. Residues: CASSQDRLPTYEQYF.

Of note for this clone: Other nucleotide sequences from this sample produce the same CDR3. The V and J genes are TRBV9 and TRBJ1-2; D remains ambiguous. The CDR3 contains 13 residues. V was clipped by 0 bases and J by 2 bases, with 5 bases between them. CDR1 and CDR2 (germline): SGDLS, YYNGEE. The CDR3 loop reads CASSVGANYGYTF. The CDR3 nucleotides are TGTGCCAGCAGCGTAGGAGCGAACTATGGCTACACCTTC. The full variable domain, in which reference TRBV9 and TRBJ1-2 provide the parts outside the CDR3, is DSGVTQTPKHLITATGQRVTLRCSPRSGDLSVYWYQQSLDQGLQFLIQYYNGEERAKGNILERFSAQQFPDLHSELNLSSLELGDSALYFCASSVGANYGYTFGSGTRLTVV.

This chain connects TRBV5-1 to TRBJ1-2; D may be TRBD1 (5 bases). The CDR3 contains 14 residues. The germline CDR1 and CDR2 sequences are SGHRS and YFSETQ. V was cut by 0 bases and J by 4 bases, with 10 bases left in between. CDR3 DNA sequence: TGCGCCAGCAGCTTGGGGGACGGCCTCTATGGCTACACCTTC. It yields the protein CASSLGDGLYGYTF.

The CDR3 DNA follows: TGTGCCAGCAGCCTTCGGACAGGGGGAAAAGATACGCAGTATTTT. Translating gives CASSLRTGGKDTQYF. The chain has TRBV14 and TRBJ2-3; 10 bases line up with TRBD1. With 4 bases clipped from V and 5 bases from J, the junction kept 6 bases outside the gene matches. CDR3 size: 15 residues. Germline V gene lookup returns CDR1 SGHDN and CDR2 FVKESK.

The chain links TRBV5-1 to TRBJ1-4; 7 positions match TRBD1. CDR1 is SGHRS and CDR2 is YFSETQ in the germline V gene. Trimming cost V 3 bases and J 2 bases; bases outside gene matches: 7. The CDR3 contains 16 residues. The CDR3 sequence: CASSSQGGVTNEKLFF. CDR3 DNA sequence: TGCGCCAGCAGCTCCCAGGGGGGGGTGACTAATGAAAAACTGTTTTTT.

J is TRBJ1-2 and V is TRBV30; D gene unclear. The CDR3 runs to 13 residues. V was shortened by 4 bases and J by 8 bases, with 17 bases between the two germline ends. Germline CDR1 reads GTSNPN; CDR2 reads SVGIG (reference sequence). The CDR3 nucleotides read TGTGCCTGGACTTTAGGGTCCTTTCGGGGCTACACCTTC. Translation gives CAWTLGSFRGYTF.